These 15 T cell receptor beta chains came from one sample sequenced in a study of T cell responses to AZD1222 COVID-19 vaccine. The method was immunoSEQ multiplex PCR; TCRdb's version includes in-frame clones alone and lacks a portion of them. Here the sample spans roughly 75,000 clones, around 87% being singletons. The specimen was peripheral blood, collected 28 days after the second AZD1222 dose. The receptor set was obtained from an adult who received the AZD1222 COVID-19 vaccine.

The gene calls are TRBV7-9 and TRBJ1-6; D unresolved. The CDR3 consists of 14 residues. In germline, CDR1 is SEHNR, CDR2 FQNEAQ (reference sequence). The germline V and J ends were trimmed by 1 base and 10 bases, with 11 bases remaining between them. The CDR3 region is CASSLVVNASPLHF. CDR3 bases: TGTGCCAGCAGCTTAGTCGTGAACGCATCACCCCTCCACTTT.

This chain links TRBV3-1 (or the pseudogene TRBV3-2) with TRBJ1-2; 7 nucleotides match TRBD1. Per the germline V gene, CDR1 is LGHDT and CDR2 is YNNKEL (reference sequence). The CDR3 spans 14 residues. J was trimmed by 3 bases and V by 2 bases; bases with no gene match: 3. CDR3 sequence reads: CASSQQGGYYGYTF. CDR3 nucleotides: TGTGCCAGCAGCCAACAGGGGGGGTACTATGGCTACACCTTC.

The rearrangement uses TRBV2 and TRBJ2-3, with 8 positions matching TRBD2. Germline-derived CDR1 and CDR2 are SNHLY and FYNNEI. The junction had 13 bases not matched to a gene; V was cut back by 7 bases and J by 4 bases. The CDR3 length is 16 residues. Here the CDR3 DNA reads TGTGCCAGCACTGATGGACTAGCCCACGGGGCAGATACGCAGTATTTT. Translated, it gives CASTDGLAHGADTQYF. The whole variable domain, remainder taken from reference TRBV2 and TRBJ2-3, is EPEVTQTPSHQVTQMGQEVILRCVPISNHLYFYWYRQILGQKVEFLVSFYNNEISEKSEIFDDQFSVERPDGSNFTLKIRSTKLEDSAMYFCASTDGLAHGADTQYFGPGTRLTVL.

J is TRBJ2-7 and V is TRBV7-9; D call uncertain. The CDR3 covers 16 residues. Germline CDR1 and CDR2: SEHNR and FQNEAQ (reference sequence). Deletions cut 0 bases from V and 0 bases from J, with 12 bases between. CDR3 DNA: TGTGCCAGCAGCTTAGCGCTACCCAGGCGCTCCTACGAGCAGTACTTC. Its translation: CASSLALPRRSYEQYF. The full variable domain, with the rest looked up from reference TRBV7-9 and TRBJ2-7, is DTGVSQNPRHKITKRGQNVTFRCDPISEHNRLYWYRQTLGQGPEFLTYFQNEAQLEKSRLLSDRFSAERPKGSFSTLEIQRTEQGDSAMYLCASSLALPRRSYEQYFGPGTRLTVT.

The V and J genes are TRBV6-5 and TRBJ1-3; perhaps TRBD1 as D (5 bases). Germline V lookup: CDR1 MNHEY, CDR2 SVGAGI. The CDR3 loop spans 13 amino acids. V lost 6 bases to trimming and J lost 3 bases, with 9 bases between them. CDR3 bases: TGTGCCAGCAGGGGGAGGGGTGGAAACACCATATATTTT. Translated, it gives CASRGRGGNTIYF.

The J gene is TRBJ2-2, the V gene TRBV20-1, with D hard to call. Trimming removed 3 bases at V and 0 bases at J, with 8 bases between. CDR3 length: 14 amino acids. Germline CDR1 DFQATT, CDR2 SNEGSKA (reference sequence). The CDR3 here is CSASPPSNTGELFF. In DNA form, the CDR3 reads TGCAGTGCTAGTCCGCCATCGAACACCGGGGAGCTGTTTTTT.

The chain joins TRBV23-1 to TRBJ1-5; 9 positions agree with TRBD1. TRBV23-1 is marked as an open reading frame, function uncertain. The CDR3 is 15 amino acids. V dropped 3 bases and J dropped 0; count of bases not matched to a gene: 0. The CDR3, as DNA: TGCGCCAGCAGTCAGGACAGGGGTAGCAATCAGCCCCAGCATTTT. Its protein product is CASSQDRGSNQPQHF.

DNA of the CDR3: TGTGCCAGCAGCGTGAGGACCTCCACAGATACGCAGTATTTT. This codes for CASSVRTSTDTQYF. V and J are TRBV9 and TRBJ2-3; D is undetermined. This CDR3 has 14 residues. Germline V gene data show CDR1 as SGDLS and CDR2 as YYNGEE. The V end was cut by 2 bases, the J end by 2 bases, with 9 bases between.

The gene calls are TRBV6-5 and TRBJ2-2; no reliable D call. The CDR3 is made up of 13 amino acids. Trimming took off 6 bases at V and 2 bases at J, with 7 bases between the two ends. Germline loops: CDR1 MNHEY, CDR2 SVGAGI. CDR3 amino acids: CASRLANTGELFF. The CDR3 DNA reads as TGTGCCAGCAGATTAGCCAACACCGGGGAGCTGTTTTTT.

The CDR3 DNA sequence: TGTGCCAGCAGCTTAGCGCGAACTAGCGGGGGGGAAAGCTCCTACAATGAGCAGTTCTTC. Translating it yields CASSLARTSGGESSYNEQFF. This sequence joins TRBV7-2 and TRBJ2-1; 13 nucleotides align to TRBD2. The CDR3 is made up of 20 amino acids. The V and J ends lost 0 bases and 0 bases, in that order; junction bases with no gene match: 8. The germline V gene has CDR1 SGHTA and CDR2 FQGNSA.

The chain recombines TRBV7-2 with TRBJ2-3; D gene ambiguous. The CDR3 loop spans 12 amino acids. Trimming stripped 5 bases from V and 5 bases from J, with 8 bases between. CDR1 is SGHTA, CDR2 FQGNSA, per germline. The CDR3: CASSLSLDTQYF. CDR3 in DNA: TGTGCCAGCAGCCTAAGCCTAGATACGCAGTATTTT.

This rearrangement joins TRBV11-2 to TRBJ1-1, with D perhaps matching TRBD1 (6 bases). V lost 3 bases and J 7 bases, leaving 12 bases between the germline ends. The CDR3 spans 13 residues. From germline, CDR1 is SGHAT and CDR2 FQNNGV. In DNA, the CDR3 is TGTGCCAGCAGCTTGGGGGGCGCAGGTGAAGCTTTCTTT. Protein: CASSLGGAGEAFF.

The chain has TRBV9 and TRBJ1-4; D is ambiguous. This CDR3 contains 14 residues. Germline V CDR1 and CDR2: SGDLS, YYNGEE. The V gene lost 0 bases and the J gene lost 7 bases, with 10 bases spanning the gap. As DNA, the CDR3 is TGTGCCAGCAGCGTAGCGGGGATGGGTGAAAAACTGTTTTTT. It encodes CASSVAGMGEKLFF.

The chain links TRBV10-1 to TRBJ2-3; TRBD1 aligns across 10 bases. The germline CDR1 and CDR2 sequences are WNHNN and SYGVQD (reference sequence). CDR3 length equals 14 residues. With 10 bases clipped from V and 3 bases from J, the junction kept 7 bases outside the gene matches. The CDR3 spells CATSTGQGTDTQYF. The CDR3 coding sequence is TGCGCCACATCCACGGGACAGGGGACAGATACGCAGTATTTT.

The rearrangement uses TRBV6-6 and TRBJ2-1, with 8 bases fitting TRBD2. The CDR3 sequence is 14 residues long. V was pared by 6 bases and J by 10 bases, with 11 bases of the junction left unmatched. Germline V gene data show CDR1 as MNHNY and CDR2 as SVGAGI (reference sequence). In DNA form, the CDR3 reads TGTGCCAGCAGCCTTCTCGCGGGGGGAAAAGAGCAGTTCTTC. Residues: CASSLLAGGKEQFF.